What follows is one T cell receptor beta chain and its context. The entry originates in a study of blood T cells in healthy people across ages. The CDR3 length is 18 residues. Trimming removed 6 bases at V and 4 bases at J, with 26 bases between. Germline-derived CDR1 and CDR2 are ENHRY and SYGVKD. Alongside a J-beta primer mix, a sample-barcoded 5' primer served in a second PCR lasting roughly 7 to 11 cycles. TCRdb re-called the 5' RACE reads with MiXCR, one entry per CDR3 protein. In the table there are 1 million to 1.2 million distinct CDR3 sequences, around two fifths of which are singletons. The V and J genes are TRBV10-3 and TRBJ2-3; the D gene is possibly TRBD1 (6 bases). Sequences were obtained from blood. This TCR was sampled from a man younger than 35 in good health. Here the CDR3 DNA reads TGTGCCATCAGCAGAGAAACCGGGACAAACGTTGGGGCAGATACGCAGTATTTT. Encoded protein: CAISRETGTNVGADTQYF.